These 23 T cell receptor beta chains came from one sample sequenced in a study of T cells expressing NK-cell markers. Following a re-call of the 5' RACE reads, TCRdb has one entry per CDR3 protein and lacks DNA. The sample holds roughly 390,000 distinct CDR3 sequences. The sequenced sample was blood T cells: a sorted CD56 or NKG2C T cell subset, CD4+ or CD8+ T cells, or bulk PBMC T cells (not recorded which). Every receptor here comes from a man aged 18-70 years in good health.

J is TRBJ2-5 and V is TRBV11-2; TCRdb gives TRBD2 as the D gene, but with no DNA this cannot be confirmed. Germline V CDR1 and CDR2: SGHAT, FQNNGV. The CDR3 is made up of 14 amino acids. This CDR3 reads CASSDSGGAETQYF. Full variable domain (remainder filled in from reference TRBV11-2 and TRBJ2-5): EAGVAQSPRYKIIEKRQSVAFWCNPISGHATLYWYQQILGQGPKLLIQFQNNGVVDDSQLPKDRFSAERLKGVDSTLKIQPAKLEDSAVYLCASSDSGGAETQYFGPGTRLLVL.

V gene TRBV7-8 combines with J gene TRBJ2-1; without DNA, the TCRdb call of TRBD2 cannot be checked. The CDR3 runs to 15 residues. Germline values: CDR1 SGHVS, CDR2 FQNEAQ. This chain's CDR3 is CASRVSAGGMNEQFF.

V and J are TRBV6-1 and TRBJ1-4. The germline gives CDR1 MNHNS, CDR2 SASEGT. The CDR3 loop spans 15 amino acids. The CDR3 region is CASSELIATNEKLFF.

The gene calls are TRBV11-2 and TRBJ2-4; TCRdb's assignment of TRBD2 cannot be checked, as there is no DNA. Per germline, CDR1 SGHAT and CDR2 FQNNGV. The CDR3 is 14 amino acids. CDR3 loop: CASSLGGARAIQYF.

This sequence joins TRBV18 and TRBJ2-5; TCRdb indicates TRBD1, and absent DNA this call remains unverified. Germline V CDR1 and CDR2: KGHSH, LQKENI. The CDR3 sequence is 17 residues long. The CDR3 sequence is CASSPRTGLGFVQTQYF.

The chain is built from TRBV2 and TRBJ1-4; no DNA is available, so the TRBD1 call from TCRdb remains unchecked. The CDR3 has 14 residues. Looked up from germline, CDR1 is SNHLY and CDR2 is FYNNEI. The CDR3 here is CASTLGQINEKLFF.

V is TRBV4-2 and J is TRBJ2-7. This CDR3 spans 14 amino acids. Per germline, CDR1 LGHNA and CDR2 YNFKEQ. This CDR3 is CASSQEVASYEQYF.

This chain links TRBV6-5 with TRBJ1-4; TCRdb reports TRBD1, a call that lacks DNA to check it against. Germline CDR1 reads MNHEY; CDR2 reads SVGAGI. The CDR3 loop spans 14 amino acids. The CDR3 spells CASSYFPPLEKLFF.

The chain links TRBV11-2 to TRBJ1-2. From germline, CDR1 is SGHAT and CDR2 FQNNGV. The CDR3 contains 16 residues. CDR3: CASSPTGGVGYYGYTF.

The chain employs TRBV20-1 and TRBJ2-5; no DNA is available, so the TRBD2 call from TCRdb remains unchecked. The germline CDR1 and CDR2 sequences are DFQATT and SNEGSKA (reference sequence). The CDR3 is 13 residues long. The CDR3 reads CSASRGLQETQYF.

The chain couples TRBV6-5 to TRBJ2-1. CDR3 length equals 15 residues. Germline V gene sequence: CDR1 MNHEY, CDR2 SVGAGI. The CDR3 here is CASSYSGNSYNEQFF.

The V and J genes are TRBV19 and TRBJ1-2; TCRdb calls TRBD1, which cannot be checked without DNA. Germline CDR1 and CDR2: LNHDA and SQIVND (reference sequence). The CDR3 is 17 residues long. The CDR3: CASSIDQGQGGSSGYTF.

The V gene is TRBV6-5, the J gene TRBJ1-1. The CDR3 runs to 14 residues. Germline V gene lookup returns CDR1 MNHEY and CDR2 SVGAGI. CDR3 residues: CASSYGRTHTEAFF.

The V call is TRBV9, the J call TRBJ2-2. In germline, CDR1 is SGDLS, CDR2 YYNGEE. CDR3 length equals 11 residues. The CDR3 sequence: CASSRVGELFF.

V is TRBV20-1 and J is TRBJ1-1; TCRdb calls TRBD1, which cannot be checked without DNA. The CDR3 loop spans 16 amino acids. Germline V gene data show CDR1 as DFQATT and CDR2 as SNEGSKA (reference sequence). This CDR3 is CSARAPGQVMNTEAFF.

This sequence joins TRBV12-3 or TRBV12-4 and TRBJ1-1; lacking DNA, the TRBD1 call made by TCRdb goes unchecked. The CDR3 has 16 amino acids. CDR3 sequence: CASSLAGQGGNTEAFF.

The chain joins TRBV6-1 to TRBJ2-3; the TRBD1 assignment by TCRdb is unverifiable without DNA. The CDR3 consists of 16 residues. The germline V gene encodes CDR1 MNHNS and CDR2 SASEGT. This CDR3 reads CASSERGGRYTDTQYF.

The V and J genes are TRBV20-1 and TRBJ2-5; the TRBD2 assignment by TCRdb is unverifiable without DNA. The CDR3 length is 14 residues. Germline CDR1 reads DFQATT; CDR2 reads SNEGSKA (reference sequence). The CDR3 sequence: CSASRRGGGETQYF.

The rearrangement uses TRBV12-3 or TRBV12-4 and TRBJ1-4. CDR3 length equals 13 residues. CDR3: CASSFKGREKLFF.

The chain carries TRBV6-1 and TRBJ2-5; TCRdb lists TRBD1, though no DNA is available to test this call. Germline V CDR1 and CDR2: MNHNS, SASEGT. The CDR3 totals 16 residues. The CDR3 here is CASSENKGVIQETQYF.

The chain uses TRBV28 and TRBJ2-7; TCRdb designates TRBD1, a call that cannot be tested without DNA. This CDR3 spans 14 amino acids. CDR1 and CDR2 from the germline V gene are MDHEN and SYDVKM. This CDR3 reads CASSSRDRSWEQYF.

The V call is TRBV20-1, the J call TRBJ2-3; the TCRdb call, TRBD1, lacks DNA for checking. CDR1 DFQATT and CDR2 SNEGSKA come from the germline V gene (reference sequence). The CDR3 has 15 amino acids. The chain's CDR3 is CSAMPTSRETDTQYF.

CDR3 in amino acids: CASSLARGVTGELFF. V gene TRBV7-9 combines with J gene TRBJ2-2; the D gene TCRdb calls, TRBD1, cannot be checked with no DNA. Germline V gene data show CDR1 as SEHNR and CDR2 as FQNEAQ (reference sequence). This CDR3 is built from 15 residues.